This T cell receptor (beta chain) derives from a study of cytomegalovirus exposure and HLA in healthy donors. Study as a whole: Most genotyped donors, approximately 77% of fewer than 400, had Caucasian-associated genetic ancestry.

Points on this clone: Its antigen is still unknown. No conserved phenylalanine or tryptophan ends this CDR3, so it is likely a read error. Because the CDR3's place on the DNA is in doubt, the DNA is left out and the CDR3 is given as listed by TCRdb.

Per the germline V gene, CDR1 is GTSNPN and CDR2 is SVGIG (reference sequence). The CDR3 sequence runs 12 residues, both termini included. PCR involved 60 Vbeta and 13 Jbeta primers. Profiled with immunoSEQ multiplex PCR; TCRdb holds only in-frame clones, not every one. Seen here are more than 95,000 clones, roughly 85% observed once, and the top ten hold 20%. Study findings and constraints: TCR beta chains numbering under 200 were designated cytomegalovirus-associated. Later analysis identified 17,000 or so TCR beta sequences associated with HLA alleles, using a false discovery rate threshold of 0.05.

Sequencing used PBMCs. This receptor was identified in a man in his late teens or twenties in good health and CMV-seropositive. The chain is built from TRBV30 and TRBJ1-1; the table's D call, TRBD1, was not checked against the DNA. The CDR3 loop is CAWGPAQGVSGI.